This TCR beta chain was found in a study of post-analysis software for immune sequencing data. Study at large: Relapsing-remitting, secondary progressive and progressive-relapsing forms made up the multiple sclerosis disease courses. Study-level points and caveats: People with multiple sclerosis had a significantly lower normalized Chao1 diversity than controls did. Controls had lower frequencies than patients of about five TRBV segments, which included TRBV5-6, TRBV5-1 and TRBV20-1.

On this clonotype: No antigen is known for it.

Germline-derived CDR1 and CDR2 are SGHDT and YYEEEE. V was clipped by 5 bases and J by 8 bases, with 19 bases between them. The CDR3 is 14 amino acids. TCR beta cDNA libraries included unique molecular identifiers. Once roughly 0.85 to 11 million T cells were used, about 490,000 cDNA molecules resulted. Via MiXCR, TCRdb re-called the PCR reads, giving one row per CDR3 protein. The sample has 600,000 to 750,000 distinct CDR3 sequences, approximately 59% seen once. The chain carries TRBV5-6 and TRBJ1-2; D might be TRBD1 (6 bases). The sequence was obtained from a girl aged 2 to 9 with multiple sclerosis. Source material: blood. In DNA form, the CDR3 reads TGTGCCAGCAGTTGGGAACAGGGCTGGGGGGGCTACACCTTC. Amino acids: CASSWEQGWGGYTF.